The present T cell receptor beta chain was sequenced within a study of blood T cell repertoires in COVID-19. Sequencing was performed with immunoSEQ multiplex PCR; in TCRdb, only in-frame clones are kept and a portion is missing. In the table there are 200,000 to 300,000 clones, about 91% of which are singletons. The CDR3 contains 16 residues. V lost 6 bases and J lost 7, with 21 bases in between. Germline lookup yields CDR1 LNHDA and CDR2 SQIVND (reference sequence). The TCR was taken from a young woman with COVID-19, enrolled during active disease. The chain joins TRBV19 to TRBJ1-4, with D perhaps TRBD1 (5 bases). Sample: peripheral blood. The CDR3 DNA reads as TGTGCCAGTAGCCCTCCTCTCCCGGGGGGACGTGAAAAACTGTTTTTT. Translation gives CASSPPLPGGREKLFF.